This T cell receptor beta chain was sequenced during a study of blood T cells in healthy people across ages. Broader study findings: Age advanced and TCR beta diversity per million T cells fell, roughly linearly.

For this clonotype: Its target is not known. At one end, the junction sequence differs from germline, possibly due to a read error.

The length of the CDR3 is 14 residues. With a J-beta primer mix and a sample-barcoded 5' primer, a second PCR ran about 6 to 11 cycles. A 12-random-nucleotide template-switch adaptor tagged each cDNA molecule. Each single sample gave us at least 2.5 million CDR3-containing paired-end reads. TCRdb reanalysed the 5' RACE reads using MiXCR and keeps one entry per CDR3 protein. The data contain about 810,000 distinct CDR3 sequences, 35% to 40% of them singletons. The donors, aged roughly 6 to 90, were healthy Caucasians from Russia. The rearrangement joins TRBV12-3 or TRBV12-4 to TRBJ2-3, with 8 bases matching TRBD2. This TCR derives from a man aged 18-30 years in good health. Sequencing used blood. CDR3 residues: CASTISGGSDAQYF. Here the CDR3 DNA reads TGTGCCAGCACCATCAGCGGGGGATCAGATGCGCAGTATTTT.